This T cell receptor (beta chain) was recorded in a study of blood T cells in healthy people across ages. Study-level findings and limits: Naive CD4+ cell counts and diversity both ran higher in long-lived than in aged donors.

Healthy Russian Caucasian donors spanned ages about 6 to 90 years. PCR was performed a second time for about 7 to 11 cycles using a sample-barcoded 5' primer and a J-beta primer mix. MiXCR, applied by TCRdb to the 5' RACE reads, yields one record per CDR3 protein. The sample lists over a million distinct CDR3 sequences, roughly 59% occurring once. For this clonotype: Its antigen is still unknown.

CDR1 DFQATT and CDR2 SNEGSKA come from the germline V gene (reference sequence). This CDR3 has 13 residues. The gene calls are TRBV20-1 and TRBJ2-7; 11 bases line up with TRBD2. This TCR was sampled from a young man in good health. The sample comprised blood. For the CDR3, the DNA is TGCAGCCTCATAGCGGGAGGGCCGGGGGAGCAGTACTTC. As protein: CSLIAGGPGEQYF.